The 30 T cell receptor beta chains in this list originate from one sample, sequenced in a study of early T cells in non-severe SARS-CoV-2 infection. TCRdb called the 5' RACE reads again in MiXCR, with one record for every CDR3 protein. This table has 85,000 to 100,000 distinct CDR3 sequences, 16% appearing once. Sequenced sample: whole blood. These receptors were obtained from an adult who was a healthcare worker with PCR-confirmed SARS-CoV-2 infection or an uninfected control (not recorded which).

This clonotype turned up a few times. CDR3 DNA: TGCGCCAGCAGCTTGGCCTTCGGAACCACCGGGGGGGAGCTGTTTTTT. Translating it yields CASSLAFGTTGGELFF. The rearrangement joins TRBV5-1 to TRBJ2-2; D is undetermined. This CDR3 contains 16 residues. V gave up 0 bases and J gave up 8 bases, with 17 bases separating them. The germline V gene encodes CDR1 SGHRS and CDR2 YFSETQ.

At least ten counts were recorded for this clonotype. CDR3 amino acids: CASSRRPSGTEAFF. The CDR3 DNA reads as TGTGCCAGCAGCCGTCGTCCGTCGGGCACTGAAGCTTTCTTT. The chain carries TRBV14 and TRBJ1-1, with D unclear. Trimming took 4 bases from V and 4 from J, leaving 13 bases between them. CDR1 is SGHDN, CDR2 FVKESK, per germline. The CDR3 consists of 14 residues. The full variable domain, rest sourced from reference TRBV14 and TRBJ1-1, is EAGVTQFPSHSVIEKGQTVTLRCDPISGHDNLYWYRRVMGKEIKFLLHFVKESKQDESGMPNNRFLAERTGGTYSTLKVQPAELEDSGVYFCASSRRPSGTEAFFGQGTRLTVV.

The rearrangement joins TRBV18 to TRBJ2-1; TRBD1 or TRBD2 may be the D gene (5 bases each). The V gene's germline CDR1 is KGHSH and CDR2 LQKENI. Trimming took off 4 bases at V and 7 bases at J, with 20 bases between the two ends. CDR3 length: 16 residues. Here the CDR3 reads CASSLTPGPLGNEQFF. CDR3 bases: TGTGCCAGCTCACTAACGCCGGGACCCCTAGGGAATGAGCAGTTCTTC.

This clonotype occurred a few times. This rearrangement joins TRBV6-2 or TRBV6-3 to TRBJ1-5; D gene ambiguous. With 2 bases removed from V and 2 bases from J, the gap between germline ends came to 13 bases. CDR3 length: 16 residues. In germline, CDR1 is MNHEY, CDR2 SVGEGT. CDR3 residues: CASSYRRKTGNQPQHF. In nucleotides, the CDR3 is TGTGCCAGCAGTTACCGCAGGAAAACGGGCAATCAGCCCCAGCATTTT.

This sequence joins TRBV15 and TRBJ1-4; D perhaps matches TRBD1 (6 bases). Germline V gene data show CDR1 as LNHNV and CDR2 as YYDKDF (reference sequence). The V end was cut by 0 bases, the J end by 1 base, with 9 bases between. This CDR3 spans 16 amino acids. The CDR3 sequence is CATSRDTGLTNEKLFF. The CDR3 bases are TGTGCCACCAGCAGAGATACAGGGTTAACTAATGAAAAACTGTTTTTT.

The CDR3 bases are TGCAGCGTACAGGGGGACCTCACAGATACGCAGTATTTT. It is translated as CSVQGDLTDTQYF. The chain employs TRBV29-1 and TRBJ2-3, with TRBD1 matching 8 bases. The CDR3 sequence is 13 residues long. The V segment lost 6 bases and the J segment 2 bases; nucleotides outside the gene matches: 4. Germline V gene sequence: CDR1 SQVTM, CDR2 ANQGSEA.

In this sample, this clonotype turned up once. V gene TRBV12-3 or TRBV12-4 combines with J gene TRBJ1-4; maybe TRBD1 (5 bases). V was pared by 5 bases and J by 8 bases, with 15 bases between. This CDR3 is built from 14 residues. The CDR3 DNA follows: TGTGCCAGCAGTCTGGACAACTTCTCGGAAAAACTGTTTTTT. This codes for CASSLDNFSEKLFF.

This clonotype came up many times. The genes are TRBV5-5 and TRBJ2-7; D gene unclear. Trimming pared 9 bases from V and 0 bases from J, leaving 16 bases between. This CDR3 spans 14 amino acids. Germline CDR1 is SGHKS and CDR2 is YYEKEE (reference sequence). The CDR3 bases are TGTGCCACCTTCAGCACTCCAAGCTCCTACGAGCAGTACTTC. It is translated as CATFSTPSSYEQYF.

J is TRBJ2-1 and V is TRBV3-1, with no clear D. The V gene lost 1 base and the J gene lost 7 bases, with 8 bases spanning the gap. This CDR3 comprises 13 residues. Germline V gives CDR1 LGHDT, CDR2 YNNKEL (reference sequence). CDR3 coding DNA: TGTGCCAGCAGCCAAGGGCAAGTGAATGAGCAGTTCTTC. This gives the protein CASSQGQVNEQFF.

The chain couples TRBV27 to TRBJ1-6, with TRBD1 as a possible D gene (5 bases). The ends were cut back, 6 bases at V and 8 bases at J, with 11 bases in the middle. CDR3 length equals 13 residues. From germline, CDR1 is MNHEY and CDR2 SMNVEV (reference sequence). The CDR3 spells CASRGPGDSPLHF. CDR3 DNA sequence: TGTGCCAGCAGGGGGCCTGGGGATTCACCCCTCCACTTT.

This clonotype has more than one count but fewer than ten. The gene calls are TRBV12-3 or TRBV12-4 and TRBJ2-7; D is undetermined. Trimming removed 8 bases from V and 2 bases from J, with 16 bases in between. This CDR3 comprises 14 residues. CDR3 protein: CASHQQRVTYEQYF. The CDR3 DNA is TGTGCCAGCCACCAACAACGGGTTACCTACGAGCAGTACTTC.

This clonotype has a handful of counts. J is TRBJ1-2 and V is TRBV6-5; D call uncertain. This CDR3 is built from 15 residues. V lost 6 bases, J lost 4 bases, and 18 bases lay in between. Germline CDR1 reads MNHEY; CDR2 reads SVGAGI. CDR3 DNA: TGTGCCAGCAGCCGTACCCCCATTTTTTTCTATGGCTACACCTTC. Translating gives CASSRTPIFFYGYTF.

This clonotype was seen many times. V is TRBV5-4 and J is TRBJ2-3, with 8 bases lining up with TRBD2. This CDR3 is 15 amino acids long. Germline V gives CDR1 SGHNT, CDR2 YYREEE (reference sequence). Trimming cost V 3 bases and J 5 bases; bases outside gene matches: 8. The CDR3 sequence: CASSSRGGPGDTQYF. The DNA for the CDR3 is TGTGCCAGCAGCTCTCGGGGGGGCCCTGGAGATACGCAGTATTTT.

The table lists this clonotype with a few counts. The genes are TRBV19 and TRBJ2-2, with 7 bases matching TRBD1. V shed 4 bases, J shed 0 bases, and the junction held 2 bases outside the gene matches. The CDR3 is 15 residues long. Germline V gene sequence: CDR1 LNHDA, CDR2 SQIVND (reference sequence). The CDR3 nucleotides read TGTGCCAGTAGTAGGGACAGCACGAACACCGGGGAGCTGTTTTTT. Its protein product is CASSRDSTNTGELFF.

This clonotype has only a few counts. V usage is TRBV7-9 and J usage is TRBJ2-6; D perhaps matches TRBD1 (6 bases). The V and J ends lost 6 bases and 3 bases respectively, with 12 bases between them. This CDR3 comprises 15 residues. The V gene's germline CDR1 is SEHNR and CDR2 FQNEAQ (reference sequence). CDR3 nucleotides: TGTGCCAGCAGTCGAGGGGGTCTTGGGGCCAACGTCCTGACTTTC. Its protein is CASSRGGLGANVLTF.

This clonotype was counted only a few times. V and J are TRBV20-1 and TRBJ2-3; the match to TRBD2 covers 8 bases. Germline values: CDR1 DFQATT, CDR2 SNEGSKA (reference sequence). The J segment lost 2 bases and the V segment lost 2 bases, leaving 6 bases of the junction unmatched. This CDR3 is built from 15 residues. The DNA of the CDR3 is TGCAGTGCTAGATCGGTTAGCGGGAACACAGATACGCAGTATTTT. It codes for CSARSVSGNTDTQYF.

This clonotype came up a few times. CDR3 loop: CASSRTGQNYEQYF. CDR3 in DNA: TGTGCCAGCAGTCGGACAGGGCAGAACTACGAGCAGTACTTC. V and J are TRBV2 and TRBJ2-7; TRBD1 aligns across 8 bases. The CDR3 loop spans 14 amino acids. V was pared by 5 bases and J by 3 bases, with 6 bases of the junction left unmatched. Germline CDR1 is SNHLY and CDR2 is FYNNEI.

This chain uses TRBV27 with TRBJ1-4; the match to TRBD1 covers 9 bases. The CDR3 covers 14 residues. Germline CDR1 reads MNHEY; CDR2 reads SMNVEV (reference sequence). The V gene end was trimmed by 6 bases and the J gene end by 10 bases; junction bases not matched to a gene: 9. DNA for the CDR3: TGTGCCAGCAGCATCGGACAGGGGATTAGAAAACTGTTTTTT. Translating gives CASSIGQGIRKLFF.

V is TRBV6-2 or TRBV6-3 and J is TRBJ1-5, with D perhaps TRBD1 (5 bases). Per germline, CDR1 MNHEY and CDR2 SVGEGT. Trimming took off 6 bases at V and 7 bases at J, with 16 bases between the two ends. This CDR3 comprises 14 residues. CDR3 coding DNA: TGTGCCAGCAGCTCCCGGGACTTAGAGCAGCCCCAGCATTTT. Protein: CASSSRDLEQPQHF.

This clonotype was observed once. The genes are TRBV28 and TRBJ2-4, with 11 bases matching TRBD2. CDR1 is MDHEN and CDR2 is SYDVKM in the germline V gene. The CDR3 has 15 amino acids. V was pared by 3 bases and J by 6 bases, with 4 bases of the junction left unmatched. CDR3 coding DNA: TGTGCCAGCAGTTTTGTTCTAGCGGGAGGAAACATTCAGTACTTC. This gives the protein CASSFVLAGGNIQYF.

This clonotype came up many times. V and J are TRBV12-3 or TRBV12-4 and TRBJ1-1, with a possible D match to TRBD1 (5 bases). This CDR3 region has 14 residues. V lost 2 bases to trimming and J lost 5 bases, with 12 bases between them. The CDR3, as DNA: TGTGCCAGCAGTTTAAGGCAGGGCTTGACTGAAGCTTTCTTT. Amino acids: CASSLRQGLTEAFF.

The genes are TRBV3-1 and TRBJ1-1; no reliable D call. The CDR3 sequence is 11 residues long. Germline-derived CDR1 and CDR2 are LGHDT and YNNKEL (reference sequence). V lost 3 bases and J lost 4, with 3 bases in between. The CDR3 DNA follows: TGTGCCAGCAGCCAGCTCACTGAAGCTTTCTTT. Translation gives CASSQLTEAFF.

This clonotype was seen a handful of times. This rearrangement joins TRBV4-1 to TRBJ2-1; D might be TRBD1 (6 bases). The CDR3 consists of 15 residues. The germline V and J ends were trimmed by 0 bases and 7 bases, with 13 bases remaining between them. Germline assignment: CDR1 MGHRA and CDR2 YSYEKL. This CDR3 is CASSQDQGGRNEQFF. CDR3 DNA sequence: TGCGCCAGCAGCCAAGATCAAGGGGGTAGGAATGAGCAGTTCTTC.

The chain combines TRBV5-4 with TRBJ2-2, with 15 positions matching TRBD2. Germline loops: CDR1 SGHNT, CDR2 YYREEE (reference sequence). Trimming removed 4 bases from V and 0 bases from J; junction bases left unmatched: 4. The CDR3 is made up of 18 amino acids. The CDR3: CASSQGLAGGANTGELFF. The CDR3 bases are TGTGCCAGCAGCCAGGGACTAGCGGGAGGCGCGAACACCGGGGAGCTGTTTTTT.

This clonotype was found a few times. The chain joins TRBV6-4 to TRBJ2-3, with 8 bases matching TRBD2. V trimming: 4 bases; J trimming: 2 bases; junction bases outside the gene matches: 5. The CDR3 consists of 15 residues. Per germline, CDR1 MRHNA and CDR2 SNTAGT. The CDR3 bases are TGTGCCAGCAGTGCTGCTAGCGGGCTCACAGATACGCAGTATTTT. Amino acids: CASSAASGLTDTQYF.

The V and J genes are TRBV28 and TRBJ1-1; TRBD1 aligns across 7 bases. Losses at the gene ends were 7 bases for V and 5 bases for J; bases not matched to a gene: 7. This CDR3 contains 13 residues. Germline loops: CDR1 MDHEN, CDR2 SYDVKM. In DNA form, the CDR3 reads TGTGCCAGCACCAGGGGGGGGCGGACTGAAGCTTTCTTT. Its protein product is CASTRGGRTEAFF.

J is TRBJ1-1 and V is TRBV28; D not resolved. Germline-derived CDR1 and CDR2 are MDHEN and SYDVKM. Trimming pared 3 bases from V and 1 base from J, leaving 12 bases between. CDR3 length: 15 amino acids. CDR3 DNA sequence: TGTGCCAGCAGTTTTGCCCAGGATTGGAACACTGAAGCTTTCTTT. This codes for CASSFAQDWNTEAFF.

The genes are TRBV19 and TRBJ2-2; 10 nucleotides align to TRBD2. J lost 4 bases, V lost 5 bases, and 7 bases had no gene match. The CDR3 contains 16 residues. Germline V gene lookup returns CDR1 LNHDA and CDR2 SQIVND (reference sequence). CDR3 in amino acids: CASSAGLASFTGELFF. DNA of the CDR3: TGTGCCAGTAGTGCGGGACTAGCGAGTTTCACCGGGGAGCTGTTTTTT.

The chain joins TRBV12-3 or TRBV12-4 to TRBJ1-1, with D unresolved. Trimming took 3 bases from V and 7 from J, leaving 15 bases between them. There are 14 residues in the CDR3. This CDR3 is CASSFGGKLGEAFF. The CDR3 nucleotides read TGTGCCAGCAGTTTCGGCGGGAAGCTAGGTGAAGCTTTCTTT.

The chain recombines TRBV19 with TRBJ2-3; the D is unclear. The CDR3 totals 13 residues. Germline values: CDR1 LNHDA, CDR2 SQIVND (reference sequence). Trimming removed 6 bases from V and 1 base from J, with 8 bases in between. The CDR3 is CASSDIRTDTQYF. DNA of the CDR3: TGTGCCAGTAGCGACATCCGCACAGATACGCAGTATTTT.